The 18 T cell receptor beta chains below were found in one sample sequenced in a study of CD8 T cells in Susac syndrome. RNA totalling about 0.5 to 1 ug underwent reverse transcription with random hexamers. TCRdb processed the immunoSEQ multiplex PCR reads anew with MiXCR; each CDR3 protein has one entry. The sample lists about 250,000 distinct CDR3 sequences, just over 90% occurring once. What was sequenced was CD4+ T cells from PBMCs. These receptors originate from a human donor with multiple sclerosis.

V is TRBV6-1 and J is TRBJ1-2; the D is unclear. The CDR3 covers 14 residues. In germline, CDR1 is MNHNS, CDR2 SASEGT. Trimming left V 3 bases short and J 8 bases short, with 16 bases between. DNA of the CDR3: TGTGCCAGCAGTGACAGAGGACCGCGGCGGGGCTACACCTTC. Amino acids: CASSDRGPRRGYTF.

The chain links TRBV7-8 to TRBJ2-1; D not resolved. V was cut by 5 bases and J by 7 bases, with 9 bases left in between. CDR1 is SGHVS, CDR2 FQNEAQ, per germline. This CDR3 is built from 12 residues. The CDR3 spells CASSARLNEQFF. The CDR3, as DNA: TGTGCCAGCAGCGCTCGGTTGAATGAGCAGTTCTTC.

This clonotype has only a few counts. The chain combines TRBV18 with TRBJ2-7; 11 bases align to TRBD1. Trimming cost V 3 bases and J 5 bases; bases outside gene matches: 9. The CDR3 is made up of 16 amino acids. Germline CDR1 reads KGHSH; CDR2 reads LQKENI. CDR3 sequence reads: CASSPIMDRGHHEQYF. The CDR3 nucleotides read TGTGCCAGCTCACCCATAATGGACAGGGGGCACCACGAGCAGTACTTC.

V is TRBV6-5 and J is TRBJ1-4; D might be TRBD1 (6 bases). V was pared by 2 bases and J by 3 bases, with 10 bases between. CDR3 length equals 15 residues. The V gene's germline CDR1 is MNHEY and CDR2 SVGAGI. The CDR3 region has the DNA TGTGCCAGCAGTTACGGGACATTACCTAATGAAAAACTGTTTTTT. Translated: CASSYGTLPNEKLFF.

Here the CDR3 reads CASTELAGGGNSPLHF. CDR3 nucleotide sequence: TGTGCCAGCACCGAATTGGCGGGGGGCGGAAATTCACCCCTCCACTTT. The genes are TRBV28 and TRBJ1-6; D possibly corresponds to TRBD1 (6 bases). CDR1 and CDR2 from the germline V gene are MDHEN and SYDVKM. V was trimmed by 7 bases and J by 7 bases, leaving 20 bases between them. The CDR3 has 16 amino acids.

Only a few counts were recorded for this clonotype. The rearrangement joins TRBV18 to TRBJ2-6; 11 bases are shared with TRBD1. Germline CDR1 and CDR2: KGHSH and LQKENI. The CDR3 totals 18 residues. V lost 3 bases, J lost 0 bases, and 4 bases stayed unmatched. The CDR3 DNA reads as TGTGCCAGCTCACCCGCCGGGACAGGGGGCTCTGGGGCCAACGTCCTGACTTTC. Protein: CASSPAGTGGSGANVLTF.

V and J are TRBV2 and TRBJ1-4; D perhaps matches TRBD1 (6 bases). The CDR3 contains 14 residues. The V and J ends lost 6 bases and 7 bases respectively, with 15 bases between them. Germline CDR1 SNHLY, CDR2 FYNNEI. The CDR3 bases are TGTGCCAGCAGAACCGGGACACGGAGTGAAAAACTGTTTTTT. It encodes CASRTGTRSEKLFF.

The V gene is TRBV6-5, the J gene TRBJ1-1, with TRBD1 as a possible D gene (5 bases). Germline assignment: CDR1 MNHEY and CDR2 SVGAGI. V was clipped by 2 bases and J by 6 bases, with 13 bases between them. This CDR3 has 14 amino acids. The CDR3 reads CASSYTWDGSEAFF. CDR3 nucleotide sequence: TGTGCCAGCAGTTACACCTGGGACGGGTCTGAAGCTTTCTTT.

The chain combines TRBV28 with TRBJ2-4; D gene unclear. The CDR3 extends over 12 amino acids. V was pared by 2 bases and J by 1 base, with 0 bases between. Germline lookup yields CDR1 MDHEN and CDR2 SYDVKM. As DNA, the CDR3 is TGTGCCAGCAGTTTAGCCAAAAACATTCAGTACTTC. It encodes CASSLAKNIQYF.

The chain has TRBV11-2 and TRBJ2-7; D is undetermined. V was clipped by 0 bases and J by 3 bases, with 6 bases between them. The CDR3 length is 13 residues. CDR1 and CDR2 (germline): SGHAT, FQNNGV. DNA of the CDR3: TGTGCCAGCAGCTTAGACGGTCTCTACGAGCAGTACTTC. Its protein product is CASSLDGLYEQYF. Together with reference TRBV11-2 and TRBJ2-7, the CDR3 gives the full variable domain: EAGVAQSPRYKIIEKRQSVAFWCNPISGHATLYWYQQILGQGPKLLIQFQNNGVVDDSQLPKDRFSAERLKGVDSTLKIQPAKLEDSAVYLCASSLDGLYEQYFGPGTRLTVT.

The V and J genes are TRBV20-1 and TRBJ1-1, with D possibly matching TRBD1 (5 bases). Germline V gives CDR1 DFQATT, CDR2 SNEGSKA (reference sequence). The CDR3 is 13 amino acids. The V end was cut by 0 bases, the J end by 9 bases, with 14 bases between. For the CDR3, the DNA is TGCAGTGCTAGAGATGGGTGGGGGAATAAAGCTTTCTTT. It codes for CSARDGWGNKAFF.

The table lists this clonotype with a count of one. The chain has TRBV9 and TRBJ2-3; D assignment may be TRBD1 or TRBD2 (5 bases each). CDR3 length equals 15 residues. The germline V gene encodes CDR1 SGDLS and CDR2 YYNGEE. Trimming took off 4 bases at V and 2 bases at J, with 14 bases between the two ends. The CDR3 sequence is CASSLGTPHTDTQYF. In DNA form, the CDR3 reads TGTGCCAGCAGCCTCGGGACCCCCCACACAGATACGCAGTATTTT.

The chain is built from TRBV7-2 and TRBJ1-4, with TRBD1 identical over 7 bases. There are 14 residues in the CDR3. J lost 8 bases, V lost 1 base, and 4 bases had no gene match. Germline CDR1 reads SGHTA; CDR2 reads FQGNSA. The CDR3 region is CASSLVGQYEKLFF. The DNA of the CDR3 is TGTGCCAGCAGCTTAGTGGGACAGTACGAAAAACTGTTTTTT.

This rearrangement joins TRBV6-5 to TRBJ1-1; TRBD1 is a possible D gene (6 bases). V lost 2 bases to trimming and J lost 4 bases, with 11 bases between them. The CDR3 covers 14 residues. The germline CDR1 and CDR2 sequences are MNHEY and SVGAGI. This CDR3 is CASSYGGLVTEAFF. DNA for the CDR3: TGTGCCAGCAGTTACGGGGGGCTGGTCACTGAAGCTTTCTTT.

This chain joins TRBV12-5 and TRBJ2-5; 9 nucleotides align to TRBD1. The germline CDR1 and CDR2 sequences are LGHNT and FRNRAP. V was clipped by 5 bases and J by 7 bases; unmatched bases: 5. This CDR3 is built from 13 residues. CDR3 sequence (DNA): TGTGCTAGTGGTCCAAGACAGGGGGTGACCCAGTACTTC. Its translation: CASGPRQGVTQYF.

This clonotype appeared a single time. This rearrangement joins TRBV3-1 to TRBJ2-1; D perhaps matches TRBD2 (6 bases). This CDR3 has 13 amino acids. Trimming left V 2 bases short and J 7 bases short, with 9 bases between. Germline values: CDR1 LGHDT, CDR2 YNNKEL (reference sequence). The CDR3 DNA follows: TGTGCCAGCAGCCAAAGGCGGGGAAATGAGCAGTTCTTC. The encoded protein is CASSQRRGNEQFF.

The chain joins TRBV12-3 or TRBV12-4 to TRBJ1-1, with 10 nucleotides matching TRBD1. The CDR3 consists of 15 residues. V trimming: 5 bases; J trimming: 1 base; junction bases outside the gene matches: 4. This CDR3 is CASSPRTGGNTEAFF. In DNA form, the CDR3 reads TGTGCCAGCAGTCCCAGGACAGGGGGGAACACTGAAGCTTTCTTT.

The rearrangement joins TRBV7-9 to TRBJ2-2; 7 bases match TRBD2. Germline trimming cut 3 bases from V and 7 bases from J; bases unmatched to any gene: 5. The CDR3 is made up of 14 amino acids. Germline-derived CDR1 and CDR2 are SEHNR and FQNEAQ (reference sequence). This CDR3 is CASSFREVDGELFF. The CDR3 DNA sequence: TGTGCCAGCAGCTTCCGGGAGGTTGACGGGGAGCTGTTTTTT.